Presented here are 26 T cell receptor beta chains from one specimen sequenced in a study of CD8 T cells in ankylosing spondylitis. MiXCR was run by TCRdb on the 5' RACE reads, yielding one entry per CDR3 protein. The sample lists 100,000 or so distinct CDR3 sequences, around 24% occurring once. Sample: synovial fluid, either unsorted or a sorted T cell fraction (not recorded which). The receptors originated from a male donor with ankylosing spondylitis.

V gene TRBV12-3 or TRBV12-4 combines with J gene TRBJ2-7; TRBD2 might be the D (5 bases). The CDR3 totals 14 residues. V was clipped by 5 bases and J by 0 bases, with 11 bases between them. For the CDR3, the DNA is TGTGCCAGCAGTACCGAGGGCAGCTCCTACGAGCAGTACTTC. It translates to CASSTEGSSYEQYF.

This sequence joins TRBV12-3 or TRBV12-4 and TRBJ1-3; D unresolved. This CDR3 has 13 amino acids. Trimming left V 5 bases short and J 4 bases short, with 9 bases between. The CDR3 protein is CASSPWGGNTIYF. The DNA of the CDR3 is TGTGCCAGCAGTCCCTGGGGAGGAAACACCATATATTTT.

The chain couples TRBV6-1 to TRBJ2-2; D remains unclear. The CDR3 is 13 amino acids. The germline V and J ends were trimmed by 1 base and 5 bases, with 5 bases remaining between them. Per germline, CDR1 MNHNS and CDR2 SASEGT. For the CDR3, the DNA is TGTGCCAGCAGTGAAGAGGAAACCGGGGAGCTGTTTTTT. This gives the protein CASSEEETGELFF.

J is TRBJ1-5 and V is TRBV6-1; D remains unclear. The germline V and J ends were trimmed by 4 bases and 1 base, with 8 bases remaining between them. The CDR3 is 14 residues long. Germline V gives CDR1 MNHNS, CDR2 SASEGT. The CDR3: CASSATRSNQPQHF. CDR3 nucleotide sequence: TGTGCCAGCAGTGCGACCCGGAGCAATCAGCCCCAGCATTTT.

This clonotype was recorded a few times. The gene calls are TRBV27 and TRBJ2-3; either TRBD1 or TRBD2 may supply D (5 bases each). The germline V gene has CDR1 MNHEY and CDR2 SMNVEV (reference sequence). CDR3 size: 15 residues. V lost 2 bases and J 5 bases, leaving 14 bases between the germline ends. CDR3 sequence reads: CASSLRPGRVDTQYF. CDR3 DNA: TGTGCCAGCAGTTTAAGGCCGGGACGGGTAGATACGCAGTATTTT.

This clonotype appeared many times. The chain couples TRBV12-3 or TRBV12-4 to TRBJ2-7; D unclear. Trimming cost V 2 bases and J 6 bases, with 11 bases left between them. The CDR3 is 13 residues long. CDR3 amino acids: CASSLRTSLEQYV. CDR3 nucleotide sequence: TGTGCCAGCAGTTTAAGGACGTCGCTCGAGCAGTACGTC.

The chain couples TRBV20-1 to TRBJ2-5; TRBD1 agrees at 7 bases. V shed 3 bases and J 3 bases; nucleotides not matched to a gene: 10. Germline CDR1 is DFQATT and CDR2 is SNEGSKA (reference sequence). The CDR3 is 15 amino acids. Written as DNA, the CDR3 is TGCAGTGCTAGCCGCGAAGGGGGCCCGGAAGAGACCCAGTACTTC. It encodes CSASREGGPEETQYF.

The chain has TRBV24-1 and TRBJ2-5; the match to TRBD1 covers 8 bases. CDR1 is KGHDR, CDR2 SFDVKD, per germline. The trim removed 0 bases at V and 5 bases at J, leaving 13 bases unmatched. The length of the CDR3 is 18 residues. The CDR3 protein is CATSDLNKETGVEETQYF. In nucleotides, the CDR3 is TGTGCCACCAGTGATTTGAATAAGGAGACAGGGGTGGAGGAGACCCAGTACTTC.

The CDR3 region is CAGGKLQGAPDTGELFF. CDR3 nucleotides: TGTGCCGGAGGAAAATTACAGGGGGCCCCTGACACCGGGGAGCTGTTTTTT. The V gene is TRBV7-9, the J gene TRBJ2-2, with TRBD1 matching over 9 bases. Germline trimming cut 11 bases from V and 3 bases from J; bases unmatched to any gene: 16. From germline, CDR1 is SEHNR and CDR2 FQNEAQ (reference sequence). CDR3 length equals 17 residues.

This clonotype was observed a few times. The J gene is TRBJ2-7, the V gene TRBV30, with D hard to call. CDR1 and CDR2 from the germline V gene are GTSNPN and SVGIG (reference sequence). The CDR3 sequence is 12 residues long. Trimming pared 0 bases from V and 6 bases from J, leaving 9 bases between. CDR3 sequence (DNA): TGTGCCTGGAGTGTAGATCGTAGCGAGCAGTACTTC. Translation: CAWSVDRSEQYF.

V and J are TRBV7-6 and TRBJ2-5, with a tentative D call TRBD2 (5 bases). CDR1 SGHVS and CDR2 FNYEAQ come from the germline V gene. The CDR3 loop spans 13 amino acids. Trimming pared 3 bases from V and 3 bases from J, leaving 8 bases between. CDR3 region: CASSFSGEETQYF. The CDR3 DNA is TGTGCCAGCAGCTTTTCCGGGGAAGAGACCCAGTACTTC.

The chain recombines TRBV25-1 with TRBJ2-1; 7 bases line up with TRBD2. Trimming cost V 3 bases and J 6 bases; bases outside gene matches: 5. This CDR3 is built from 14 residues. Germline V CDR1 and CDR2: MGHDK, SYGVNS. The CDR3 protein is CASSELAGLNEQFF. The CDR3 coding sequence is TGTGCCAGCAGTGAGTTAGCGGGTCTCAATGAGCAGTTCTTC.

This clonotype was observed a handful of times. One junction end does not reproduce the germline sequence, and a read error may be involved. This chain connects TRBV29-1 to TRBJ2-5; D unresolved. The CDR3 runs to 13 residues. In germline, CDR1 is SQVTM, CDR2 ANQGSEA. CDR3 in DNA: TGCAGCGTTGTCCAGGACCACCAGGAGACCCAGTACTTC. This codes for CSVVQDHQETQYF.

This clonotype was recorded a few times. CDR3 nucleotide sequence: TGTGCCAGCAGCAATGAACAGTCTGGGGCAGATACGCAGTATTTT. Translating gives CASSNEQSGADTQYF. The chain recombines TRBV21-1 with TRBJ2-3. TRBV21-1 is labeled a pseudogene. The CDR3 loop spans 15 amino acids.

Regarding this clonotype: Its ends do not fully match the called genes, so a read error is possible. The chain couples TRBV18 to TRBJ2-1; 9 bases fit TRBD2. Germline V lookup: CDR1 KGHSH, CDR2 LQKENI. This CDR3 is 16 amino acids long. In nucleotides, the CDR3 is TGTGTCAGCTCAGCGCTAGCGGGGAGCTCCTACAATGAGCAGTTCTTC. Amino acid sequence: CVSSALAGSSYNEQFF.

The chain joins TRBV5-5 to TRBJ2-7; D is uncertain. The ends were cut back, 4 bases at V and 7 bases at J, with 18 bases in the middle. CDR1 is SGHKS, CDR2 YYEKEE, per germline (reference sequence). The CDR3 runs 14 residues. For the CDR3, the DNA is TGTGCCAGCAGCCCGACTTATGATCCAAGGGAGCAGTACTTC. Protein product: CASSPTYDPREQYF. Together with reference TRBV5-5 and TRBJ2-7, the CDR3 gives the full variable domain: DAGVTQSPTHLIKTRGQQVTLRCSPISGHKSVSWYQQVLGQGPQFIFQYYEKEERGRGNFPDRFSARQFPNYSSELNVNALLLGDSALYLCASSPTYDPREQYFGPGTRLTVT.

The table lists this clonotype with many counts. The chain links TRBV7-2 to TRBJ2-7; D perhaps matches TRBD1 (5 bases). The V and J ends lost 0 bases and 7 bases respectively, with 13 bases between them. Looked up from germline, CDR1 is SGHTA and CDR2 is FQGNSA. This CDR3 is 14 amino acids long. CDR3 nucleotides: TGTGCCAGCAGCTTAGCCCCGACCGACAGTGAGCAGTACTTC. Its protein product is CASSLAPTDSEQYF.

This clonotype showed up just a few times. The V and J genes are TRBV6-2 or TRBV6-3 and TRBJ2-2; D tentatively fits TRBD1 or TRBD2 (6 bases each). With 6 bases removed from V and 6 bases from J, the gap between germline ends came to 11 bases. Per the germline V gene, CDR1 is MNHEY and CDR2 is SVGEGT. The length of the CDR3 is 13 residues. The CDR3 sequence: CASRTEGAGELFF. The CDR3 DNA sequence: TGTGCCAGCAGAACGGAGGGGGCCGGGGAGCTGTTTTTT.

The chain has TRBV12-3 or TRBV12-4 and TRBJ2-5; the D gene could be TRBD1 or TRBD2 (5 bases each). V was trimmed by 5 bases and J by 2 bases, leaving 15 bases between them. This CDR3 has 15 residues. CDR3 in DNA: TGTGCCAGCAGTAGGACCCTGGGGGTTCAAGAGACCCAGTACTTC. This translates into CASSRTLGVQETQYF.

V is TRBV7-4 and J is TRBJ2-7; D not certain. Germline CDR1 SGHVT, CDR2 SQSDAQ. This CDR3 contains 13 residues. Trimming took off 3 bases at V and 3 bases at J, with 9 bases between the two ends. The CDR3 nucleotides read TGTGCCAGCAGCTTCGGCCAGAGCTACGAGCAGTACGTC. Translating it yields CASSFGQSYEQYV.

The chain employs TRBV24-1 and TRBJ1-1; D is ambiguous. The CDR3 consists of 12 residues. Per germline, CDR1 KGHDR and CDR2 SFDVKD. V lost 9 bases to trimming and J lost 12 bases, with 19 bases between them. In DNA form, the CDR3 reads TGTGCCACCCGGGGTGTGAGCTCCCCGACTTTCTTT. Its translation: CATRGVSSPTFF.

In this sample, this clonotype turned up a few times. The V call is TRBV20-1, the J call TRBJ2-1; 16 bases agree with TRBD2. Germline V gene sequence: CDR1 DFQATT, CDR2 SNEGSKA (reference sequence). The CDR3 sequence is 15 residues long. V was clipped by 3 bases and J by 9 bases; unmatched bases: 5. The CDR3 sequence: CSARGLAGGPSEQFF. As DNA, the CDR3 is TGCAGTGCTAGGGGACTAGCGGGAGGGCCCAGTGAGCAGTTCTTC.

The chain combines TRBV5-1 with TRBJ2-7; TRBD2 matches at 8 bases. CDR3 length equals 17 residues. Germline CDR1 is SGHRS and CDR2 is YFSETQ. Trimming at V came to 0 bases and at J to 2 bases, leaving 10 bases not matched to a gene. CDR3 bases: TGCGCCAGCAGCTTGGGATTCACGGGGGGGAGGGCCTACGAGCAGTACTTC. Its protein product is CASSLGFTGGRAYEQYF.

This chain connects TRBV20-1 to TRBJ2-1; a possible D gene is TRBD2 (5 bases). CDR3 length: 13 residues. Trimming removed 8 bases from V and 6 bases from J, with 17 bases in between. Germline lookup yields CDR1 DFQATT and CDR2 SNEGSKA (reference sequence). CDR3 DNA: TGCAGTCCCCAACGGGGATTTCGCAATGAGCAGTTCTTC. Its translation: CSPQRGFRNEQFF.

This clonotype was recorded many times. V is TRBV7-8 and J is TRBJ1-5, with D unclear. Between the trimmed V and J ends, which lost 1 base and 5 bases, there was a span of 12 bases. The CDR3 covers 15 residues. Germline CDR1 and CDR2: SGHVS and FQNEAQ. CDR3: CASSLDDNVDQPQHF. CDR3 sequence (DNA): TGTGCCAGCAGCTTAGATGACAACGTCGATCAGCCCCAGCATTTT.

The chain couples TRBV6-5 to TRBJ2-5; D gene ambiguous. V dropped 4 bases and J dropped 0 bases, with 6 bases sitting between them. The length of the CDR3 is 13 residues. Germline V gene sequence: CDR1 MNHEY, CDR2 SVGAGI. DNA of the CDR3: TGTGCCAGCAGTTCTAACCACCAAGAGACCCAGTACTTC. It codes for CASSSNHQETQYF.